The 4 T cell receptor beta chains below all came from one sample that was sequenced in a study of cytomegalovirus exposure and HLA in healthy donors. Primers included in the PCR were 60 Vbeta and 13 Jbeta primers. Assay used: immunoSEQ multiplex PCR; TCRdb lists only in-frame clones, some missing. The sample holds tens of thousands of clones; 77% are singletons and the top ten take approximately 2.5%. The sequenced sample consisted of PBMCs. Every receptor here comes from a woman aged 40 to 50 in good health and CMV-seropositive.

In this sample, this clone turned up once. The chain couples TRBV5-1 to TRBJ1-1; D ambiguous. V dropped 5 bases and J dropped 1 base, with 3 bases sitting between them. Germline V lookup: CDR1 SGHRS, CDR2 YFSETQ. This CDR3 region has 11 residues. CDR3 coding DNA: TGCGCCAGCAGACAGAACACTGAAGCTTTCTTT. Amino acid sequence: CASRQNTEAFF. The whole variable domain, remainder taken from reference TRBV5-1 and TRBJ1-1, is KAGVTQTPRYLIKTRGQQVTLSCSPISGHRSVSWYQQTPGQGLQFLFEYFSETQRNKGNFPGRFSGRQFSNSRSEMNVSTLELGDSALYLCASRQNTEAFFGQGTRLTVV.

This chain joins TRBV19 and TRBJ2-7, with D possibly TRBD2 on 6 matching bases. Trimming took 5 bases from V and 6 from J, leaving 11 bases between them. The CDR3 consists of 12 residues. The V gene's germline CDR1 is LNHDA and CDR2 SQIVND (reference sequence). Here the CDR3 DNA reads TGTGCCAGTAGTTTTGGACTATCCGAGCAGTACTTC. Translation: CASSFGLSEQYF.

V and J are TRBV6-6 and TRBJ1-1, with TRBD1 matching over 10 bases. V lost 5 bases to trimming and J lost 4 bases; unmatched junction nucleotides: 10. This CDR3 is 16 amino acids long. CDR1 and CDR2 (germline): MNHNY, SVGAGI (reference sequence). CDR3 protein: CASSNRDRGWGTEAFF. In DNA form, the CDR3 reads TGTGCCAGCAGTAACCGGGACAGGGGTTGGGGCACTGAAGCTTTCTTT.

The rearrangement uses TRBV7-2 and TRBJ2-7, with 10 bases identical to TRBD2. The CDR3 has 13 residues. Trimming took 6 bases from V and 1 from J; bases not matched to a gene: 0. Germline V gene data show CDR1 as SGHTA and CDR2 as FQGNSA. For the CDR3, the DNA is TGTGCCAGCAGAGCGGGGGGGTCCTACGAGCAGTACTTC. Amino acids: CASRAGGSYEQYF.